These 5 T cell receptor beta chains were all obtained from the same sample, sequenced in a study of Ad26.COV2.S vaccination and SARS-CoV-2 variants. Libraries were prepared by immunoSEQ multiplex PCR; TCRdb keeps only in-frame clonotypes and omits some of them. Among about 400,000 clones listed, about nine tenths were seen once. Treatment here: roughly 20 received Ad26.COV2.S at low or high dose, single or two shots; about 5 received placebo; per-sample allocation not given. It was on day 63 after the first vaccine or placebo injection that samples were taken. This sample comprised peripheral blood, obtained in a trial of Ad26.COV2.S vaccine versus placebo. The receptors shown here come from a person between 18 and 65 years old who received the Ad26.COV2.S COVID-19 vaccine or a placebo.

This clone was picked up a small number of times. The chain employs TRBV19 and TRBJ1-6; D is uncertain. V was cut by 6 bases and J by 7 bases, with 10 bases left in between. The CDR3 is made up of 13 amino acids. The germline V gene encodes CDR1 LNHDA and CDR2 SQIVND (reference sequence). CDR3 DNA: TGTGCCAGTAGGGGGTTGGGAAATTCACCCCTCCACTTT. Translated: CASRGLGNSPLHF. The full variable domain, with the rest looked up from reference TRBV19 and TRBJ1-6, is DGGITQSPKYLFRKEGQNVTLSCEQNLNHDAMYWYRQDPGQGLRLIYYSQIVNDFQKGDIAEGYSVSREKKESFPLTVTSAQKNPTAFYLCASRGLGNSPLHFGNGTRLTVT.

V and J are TRBV9 and TRBJ2-2; the D call may be TRBD1 or TRBD2 (5 bases each). Trimming pared 6 bases from V and 5 bases from J, leaving 14 bases between. The V gene's germline CDR1 is SGDLS and CDR2 YYNGEE. The CDR3 loop spans 14 amino acids. CDR3 sequence: CASTPGSGTGELFF. DNA of the CDR3: TGTGCCAGCACCCCAGGGAGCGGAACCGGGGAGCTGTTTTTT.

This chain's CDR3 is CSASRGIGNTEAFF. The CDR3 DNA is TGCAGTGCTAGTAGAGGAATAGGGAACACTGAAGCTTTCTTT. The chain recombines TRBV20-1 with TRBJ1-1; D is unresolved. V lost 3 bases, J lost 1 base, and 12 bases lay in between. There are 14 residues in the CDR3. CDR1 and CDR2 (germline): DFQATT, SNEGSKA (reference sequence).

Of note for this clone: A junction boundary mismatches the germline segment, possibly from a read error. The rearrangement links TRBV3-1 (or the pseudogene TRBV3-2) to TRBJ1-2; 10 nucleotides agree with TRBD1. This CDR3 comprises 13 residues. CDR1 is LGHDT, CDR2 YNNKEL, per germline (reference sequence). The CDR3 sequence: CAISGTGVDGYTF. DNA of the CDR3: TGTGCCATCAGCGGGACAGGGGTGGATGGCTACACCTTC.

This clone was observed once. The chain links TRBV11-2 to TRBJ2-7; D not resolved. Germline values: CDR1 SGHAT, CDR2 FQNNGV. CDR3 size: 12 residues. V lost 5 bases and J lost 3, with 8 bases in between. The CDR3, as DNA: TGTGCCAGCAGCGGCTCAGGCTACGAGCAGTACTTC. The encoded protein is CASSGSGYEQYF. Supplemented by reference TRBV11-2 and TRBJ2-7, the full variable domain reads EAGVAQSPRYKIIEKRQSVAFWCNPISGHATLYWYQQILGQGPKLLIQFQNNGVVDDSQLPKDRFSAERLKGVDSTLKIQPAKLEDSAVYLCASSGSGYEQYFGPGTRLTVT.